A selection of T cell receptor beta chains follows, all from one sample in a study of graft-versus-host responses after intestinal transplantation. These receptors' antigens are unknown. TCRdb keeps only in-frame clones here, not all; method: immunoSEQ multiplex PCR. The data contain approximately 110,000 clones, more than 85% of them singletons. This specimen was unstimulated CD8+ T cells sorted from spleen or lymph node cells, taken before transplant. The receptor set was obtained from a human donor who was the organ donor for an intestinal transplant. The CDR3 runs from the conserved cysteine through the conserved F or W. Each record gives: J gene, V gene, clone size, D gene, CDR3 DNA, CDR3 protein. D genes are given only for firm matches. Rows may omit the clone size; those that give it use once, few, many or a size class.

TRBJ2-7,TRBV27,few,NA,TGTGCCAGCAGTCCCCTCGGATCCTACGAGCAGTACTTC,CASSPLGSYEQYF
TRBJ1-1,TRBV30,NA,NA,TGTGCCTGGAGTGTACGGGGGGGCGCCTGGATGAACACTGAAGCTTTCTTT,CAWSVRGGAWMNTEAFF
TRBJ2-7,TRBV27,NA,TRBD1,TGTGCCAGCAGCGGGACAGGAACAACCTACGAGCAGTACTTC,CASSGTGTTYEQYF
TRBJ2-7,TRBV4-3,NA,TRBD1,TGCGCCAGCAGCCAAGAAGACGGGACAGAGTACGAGCAGTACTTC,CASSQEDGTEYEQYF
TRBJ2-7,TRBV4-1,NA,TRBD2,TGCGCCAGCAGCCAAGGCGCTAGCGGGACAGACGAGCAGTACTTC,CASSQGASGTDEQYF
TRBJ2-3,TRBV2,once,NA,TGTGCCAGCAGTGAGGGCCCGTCGGTACGGGGCACAGATACGCAGTATTTT,CASSEGPSVRGTDTQYF
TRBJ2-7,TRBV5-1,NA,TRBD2,TGCGCCAGCAGCTTGGGGGCCCGAGTAGCGGGAGGCGAGCAGTACTTC,CASSLGARVAGGEQYF
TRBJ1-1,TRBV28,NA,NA,TGTGCCAGCAGTTTCGGGCCGGAGGGGATGGGTTTTGAAGCTTTCTTT,CASSFGPEGMGFEAFF
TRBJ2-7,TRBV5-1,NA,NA,TGCGCCAGCAGCCCTGGGAACGAAGCCTACGAGCAGTACTTC,CASSPGNEAYEQYF
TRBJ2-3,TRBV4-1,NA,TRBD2,TGCGCCAGCAGCCAAGATGCGGGAGCGCAGTATTTT,CASSQDAGAQYF
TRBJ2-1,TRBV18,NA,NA,TGTGCCAGCTCACCAGTTGGGTACGGGACCCACAATGAGCAGTTCTTC,CASSPVGYGTHNEQFF
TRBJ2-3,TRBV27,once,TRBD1,TGTGCCAGCAGCTGGGACAGGGTGGATACGCAGTATTTT,CASSWDRVDTQYF
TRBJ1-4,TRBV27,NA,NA,TGTGCCAGCAGTTCCAGGGGAATTAATGAAAAACTGTTTTTT,CASSSRGINEKLFF
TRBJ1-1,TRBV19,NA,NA,TGTGCCAGTAGTATAGGTTCGGGGAACACTGAAGCTTTCTTT,CASSIGSGNTEAFF
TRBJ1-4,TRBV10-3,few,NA,TGTGCCATCAGTGAGCAAGAGGGGGAAAAACTGTTTTTT,CAISEQEGEKLFF
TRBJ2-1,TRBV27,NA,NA,TGTGCCAGCAGTTCAGGGGCACATGAGCAGTTCTTC,CASSSGAHEQFF
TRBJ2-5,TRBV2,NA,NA,TGTGCCAGCAGTGCCCGACAGGCAACACCTTTAGAGACCCAGTACTTC,CASSARQATPLETQYF
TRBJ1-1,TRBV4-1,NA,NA,TGCGCCAGCAGCCCTCTAAGAGACACTGAAGCTTTCTTT,CASSPLRDTEAFF
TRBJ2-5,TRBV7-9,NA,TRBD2,TGTGCCAGCAGCTTAGGATACGGAGCGGGACAAGAGACCCAGTACTTC,CASSLGYGAGQETQYF
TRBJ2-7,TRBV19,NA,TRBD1,TGTGCCAGTAGTACTCTCGGGACAGGGCTCTCCTACGAGCAGTACTTC,CASSTLGTGLSYEQYF
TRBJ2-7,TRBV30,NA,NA,TGTGCCTGGAGGACTTCCGCCTACGAGCAGTACTTC,CAWRTSAYEQYF
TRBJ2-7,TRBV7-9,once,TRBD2,TGTGCCAGCAGCCCATTTCGATGGGGGGGTCGTGAGCAGTACTTC,CASSPFRWGGREQYF
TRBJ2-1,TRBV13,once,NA,TGTGCCAGCAGCTTAGCGGGGAGCTCCTACAATGAGCAGTTCTTC,CASSLAGSSYNEQFF
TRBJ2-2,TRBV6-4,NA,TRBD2,TGTGCCAGCAGCCAACTAGCGGGAGGGCGGACCGGGGAGCTGTTTTTT,CASSQLAGGRTGELFF
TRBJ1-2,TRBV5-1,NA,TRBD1,TGCGCCAGCAGCTTAAAAGCAGGGGGCGACCTCTATGGCTACACCTTC,CASSLKAGGDLYGYTF
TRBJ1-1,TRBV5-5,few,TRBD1,TGTGCCAGCAGCACAGGGGGCACTGAAGCTTTCTTT,CASSTGGTEAFF
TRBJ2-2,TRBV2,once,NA,TGTGCCAGCAGTGAGCTCATTGGACCGCTGGGGACCGGGGAGCTGTTTTTT,CASSELIGPLGTGELFF
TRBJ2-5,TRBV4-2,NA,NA,TGTGCCAGCAGCCAAGATCTTGGGAGCGAGACCCAGTACTTC,CASSQDLGSETQYF